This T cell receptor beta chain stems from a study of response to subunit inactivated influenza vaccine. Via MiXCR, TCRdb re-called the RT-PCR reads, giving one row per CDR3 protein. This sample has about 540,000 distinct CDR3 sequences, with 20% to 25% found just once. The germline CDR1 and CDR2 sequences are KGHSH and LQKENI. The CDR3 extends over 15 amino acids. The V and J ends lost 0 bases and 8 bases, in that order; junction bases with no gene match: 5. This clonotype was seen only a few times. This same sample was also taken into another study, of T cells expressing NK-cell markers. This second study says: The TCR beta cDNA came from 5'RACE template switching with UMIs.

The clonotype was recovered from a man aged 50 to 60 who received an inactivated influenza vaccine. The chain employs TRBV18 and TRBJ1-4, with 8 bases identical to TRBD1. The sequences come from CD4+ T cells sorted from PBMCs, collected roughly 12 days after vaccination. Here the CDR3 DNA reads TGTGCCAGCTCACCACCGAATCGACAGGGGGAAAAACTGTTTTTT. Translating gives CASSPPNRQGEKLFF.